This T cell receptor (beta chain) was recovered during a study of T cell responses to AZD1222 COVID-19 vaccine. Study outcomes and limitations: Repertoire sampling was restricted to post-peak T cell response timepoints. Reports indicate that nearly half of spike-specific TCRs are directed at unmutated variant regions. Females made up more of the donors, who were largely white British, and clonal diversity may have come out too low. When two AZD1222 doses had been given, Spike-specific TCR breadth and depth rose.

Worth noting for this clone: Its specificity is unknown.

The V gene's germline CDR1 is ENHRY and CDR2 SYGVKD. This CDR3 spans 14 amino acids. Trimming left V 0 bases short and J 6 bases short, with 11 bases between. Clones were sequenced by immunoSEQ multiplex PCR, and TCRdb holds only the in-frame ones, with some missing. The sample holds around 140,000 clones, 80% to 95% seen once. The chain has TRBV10-3 and TRBJ1-1, with D possibly being TRBD1 (6 bases). The receptor was isolated from an adult who received the AZD1222 COVID-19 vaccine. Sequenced material: peripheral blood, taken 28 days after the second AZD1222 dose. The CDR3 spells CAISESHRGAEAFF. CDR3 bases: TGTGCCATCAGTGAGTCTCATAGGGGGGCTGAAGCTTTCTTT.